This passage covers 7 T cell receptor beta chains from one sample sequenced in a study of human T cells and chemical hapten exposure. Time point: patch test 2, 6 weeks after DPC sensitization. Treatment meaning: therapeutic diphenylcyclopropenone sensitization with weekly scalp DPC. TCRdb passed the RACE reads through MiXCR, listing each CDR3 protein once. The sample includes about 40,000 distinct CDR3 sequences, about 3.5% of them seen just once. Sequencing used whole blood, obtained in connection with sensitization to the hapten diphenylcyclopropenone (DPC). The receptors were sampled from a man between 40 and 49 years old with alopecia areata. Some clones in this sample may be carry-over from other donors' samples.

There are many counts of this clonotype. This chain uses TRBV19 with TRBJ1-3; D call uncertain. Looked up from germline, CDR1 is LNHDA and CDR2 is SQIVND (reference sequence). The CDR3 sequence is 15 residues long. Trimming shortened V by 5 bases and J by 0 bases, and 11 bases separated the two germline ends. CDR3 DNA: TGTGCCAGTAGTCCCCCGGCTGACTCTGGAAACACCATATATTTT. Residues: CASSPPADSGNTIYF.

This clonotype came up a few times. The chain links TRBV5-6 to TRBJ2-3; 9 bases agree with TRBD2. Germline V gives CDR1 SGHDT, CDR2 YYEEEE. CDR3 length: 15 residues. Losses at the gene ends were 2 bases for V and 4 bases for J; bases not matched to a gene: 5. The CDR3 is CASSFAGGWSDTQYF. The CDR3 DNA sequence: TGTGCCAGCAGCTTTGCGGGAGGGTGGTCAGATACGCAGTATTTT.

This clonotype showed up many times. This chain uses TRBV28 with TRBJ2-1; D tentatively reads TRBD1 or TRBD2 (5 bases each). With 5 bases removed from V and 9 bases from J, the gap between germline ends came to 8 bases. CDR1 and CDR2 (germline): MDHEN, SYDVKM. The CDR3 loop spans 11 amino acids. Here the CDR3 reads CASSRDAEQFF. DNA of the CDR3: TGTGCCAGCAGTCGGGACGCTGAGCAGTTCTTC.

This clonotype has a count of ten or more. The CDR3: CASSQVANYGYTF. For the CDR3, the DNA is TGTGCCAGCAGCCAGGTGGCTAACTATGGCTACACCTTC. V and J are TRBV6-5 and TRBJ1-2; D not certain. V was clipped by 6 bases and J by 0 bases, with 8 bases between them. The CDR3 totals 13 residues. Germline V gene sequence: CDR1 MNHEY, CDR2 SVGAGI.

This clonotype was recorded at least ten times. The J gene is TRBJ2-2, the V gene TRBV20-1; D is perhaps TRBD2 (6 bases). Per the germline V gene, CDR1 is DFQATT and CDR2 is SNEGSKA (reference sequence). This CDR3 region has 13 residues. V lost 3 bases and J 6 bases, leaving 11 bases between the germline ends. CDR3 DNA sequence: TGCAGTGCTAGGGGGGGATCTGCCGGGGAGCTGTTTTTT. It yields the protein CSARGGSAGELFF.

This clonotype was seen ten or more times. The chain links TRBV24-1 to TRBJ2-2; D unresolved. V was cut by 6 bases and J by 6 bases, with 10 bases left in between. Per germline, CDR1 KGHDR and CDR2 SFDVKD. CDR3 length: 13 residues. The CDR3: CATSLDGSGELFF. The DNA of the CDR3 is TGTGCCACCAGTTTGGACGGATCCGGGGAGCTGTTTTTT.

This clonotype was counted many times. V gene TRBV28 combines with J gene TRBJ2-6, with D possibly TRBD1 on 6 matching bases. The germline V and J ends were trimmed by 1 base and 4 bases, with 14 bases remaining between them. Germline loops: CDR1 MDHEN, CDR2 SYDVKM. There are 17 residues in the CDR3. The DNA of the CDR3 is TGTGCCAGCAGTTTATTACAGGGCACGCGAGGGGCCAACGTCCTGACTTTC. The encoded protein is CASSLLQGTRGANVLTF.